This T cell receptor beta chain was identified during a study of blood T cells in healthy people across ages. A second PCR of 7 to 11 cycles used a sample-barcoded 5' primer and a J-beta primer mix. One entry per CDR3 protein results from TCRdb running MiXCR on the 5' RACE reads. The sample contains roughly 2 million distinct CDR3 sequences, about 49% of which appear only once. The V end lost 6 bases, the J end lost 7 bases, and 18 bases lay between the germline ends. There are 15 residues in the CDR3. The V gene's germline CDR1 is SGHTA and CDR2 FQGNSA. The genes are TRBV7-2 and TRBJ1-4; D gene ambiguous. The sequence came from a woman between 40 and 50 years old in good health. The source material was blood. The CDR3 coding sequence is TGTGCCAGCAGTTCTTCAGGTAGCAAGCTTGAAAAACTGTTTTTT. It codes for CASSSSGSKLEKLFF.